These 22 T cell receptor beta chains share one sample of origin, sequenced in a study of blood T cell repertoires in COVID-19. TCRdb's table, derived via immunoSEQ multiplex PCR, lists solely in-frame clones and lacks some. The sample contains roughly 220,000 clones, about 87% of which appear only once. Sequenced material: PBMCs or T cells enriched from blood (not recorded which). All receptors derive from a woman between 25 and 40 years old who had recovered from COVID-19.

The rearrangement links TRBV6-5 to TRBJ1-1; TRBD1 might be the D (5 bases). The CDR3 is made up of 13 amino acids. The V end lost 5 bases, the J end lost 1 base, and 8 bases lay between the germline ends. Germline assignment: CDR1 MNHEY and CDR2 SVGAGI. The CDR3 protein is CASSPQGNTEAFF. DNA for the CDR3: TGTGCCAGCAGTCCCCAGGGGAACACTGAAGCTTTCTTT.

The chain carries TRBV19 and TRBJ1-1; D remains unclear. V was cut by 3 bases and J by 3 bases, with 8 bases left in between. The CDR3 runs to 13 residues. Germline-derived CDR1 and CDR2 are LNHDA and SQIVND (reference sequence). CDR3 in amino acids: CASSILYYTEAFF. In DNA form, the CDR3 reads TGTGCCAGTAGTATTCTATACTACACTGAAGCTTTCTTT.

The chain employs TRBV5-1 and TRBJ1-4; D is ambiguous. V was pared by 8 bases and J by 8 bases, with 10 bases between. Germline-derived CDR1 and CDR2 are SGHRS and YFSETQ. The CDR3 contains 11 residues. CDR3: CAREFGEKLFF. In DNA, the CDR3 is TGCGCCAGGGAGTTCGGGGAAAAACTGTTTTTT.

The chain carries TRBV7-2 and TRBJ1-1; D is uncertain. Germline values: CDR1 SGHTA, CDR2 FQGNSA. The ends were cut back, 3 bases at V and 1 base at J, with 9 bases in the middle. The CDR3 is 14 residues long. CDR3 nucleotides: TGTGCCAGCAGCTTGGCTCGCCAGAACACTGAAGCTTTCTTT. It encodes CASSLARQNTEAFF.

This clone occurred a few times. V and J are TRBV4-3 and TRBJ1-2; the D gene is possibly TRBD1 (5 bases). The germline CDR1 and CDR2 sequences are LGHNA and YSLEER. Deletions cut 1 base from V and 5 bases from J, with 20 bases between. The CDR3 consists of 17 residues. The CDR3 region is CASSQAGGGANLYGYTF. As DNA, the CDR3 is TGCGCCAGCAGCCAAGCTGGAGGAGGGGCTAACCTTTATGGCTACACCTTC.

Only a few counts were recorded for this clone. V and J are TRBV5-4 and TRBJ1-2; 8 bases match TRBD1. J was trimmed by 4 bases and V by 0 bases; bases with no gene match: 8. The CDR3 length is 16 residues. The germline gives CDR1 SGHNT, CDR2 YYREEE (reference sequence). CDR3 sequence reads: CASSLVSGQGAYGYTF. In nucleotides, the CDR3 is TGTGCCAGCAGCTTGGTTTCCGGACAGGGTGCCTATGGCTACACCTTC.

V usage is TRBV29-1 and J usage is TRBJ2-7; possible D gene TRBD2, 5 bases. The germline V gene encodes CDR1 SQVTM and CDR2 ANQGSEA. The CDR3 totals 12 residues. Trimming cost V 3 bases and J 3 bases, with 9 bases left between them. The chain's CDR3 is CSVEDAGYEQYF. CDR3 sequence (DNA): TGCAGCGTTGAGGACGCGGGCTACGAGCAGTACTTC.

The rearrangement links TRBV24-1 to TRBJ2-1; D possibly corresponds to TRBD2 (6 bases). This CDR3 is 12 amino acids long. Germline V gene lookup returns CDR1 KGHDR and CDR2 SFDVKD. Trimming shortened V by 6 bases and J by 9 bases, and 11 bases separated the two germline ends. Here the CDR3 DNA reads TGTGCCACCAGTAGGGGACTTGGTGAGCAGTTCTTC. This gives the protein CATSRGLGEQFF.

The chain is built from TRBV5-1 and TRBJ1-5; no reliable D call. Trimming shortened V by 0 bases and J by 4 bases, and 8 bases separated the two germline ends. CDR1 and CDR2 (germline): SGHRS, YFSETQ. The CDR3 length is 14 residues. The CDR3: CASSLDGVNQPQHF. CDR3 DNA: TGCGCCAGCAGCTTGGACGGGGTTAATCAGCCCCAGCATTTT.

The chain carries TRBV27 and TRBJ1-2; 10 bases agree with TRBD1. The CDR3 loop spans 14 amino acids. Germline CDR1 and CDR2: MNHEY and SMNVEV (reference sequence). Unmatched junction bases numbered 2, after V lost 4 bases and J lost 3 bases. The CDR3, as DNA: TGTGCCAGCAGTTCGACAGGGGGCCACTATGGCTACACCTTC. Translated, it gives CASSSTGGHYGYTF.

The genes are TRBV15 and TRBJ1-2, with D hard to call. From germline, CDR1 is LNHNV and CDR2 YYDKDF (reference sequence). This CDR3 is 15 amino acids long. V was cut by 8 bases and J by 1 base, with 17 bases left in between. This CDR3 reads CATASKSPFNYGYTF. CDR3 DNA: TGTGCCACCGCGTCTAAGTCCCCTTTTAACTATGGCTACACCTTC.

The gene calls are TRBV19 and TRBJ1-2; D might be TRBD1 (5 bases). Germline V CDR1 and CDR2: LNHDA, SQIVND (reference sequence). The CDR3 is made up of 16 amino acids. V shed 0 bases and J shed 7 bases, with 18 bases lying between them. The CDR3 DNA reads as TGTGCCAGTAGTATAGAGGACGTCAGGCAGGGCGGTGGCTACACCTTC. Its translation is CASSIEDVRQGGGYTF.

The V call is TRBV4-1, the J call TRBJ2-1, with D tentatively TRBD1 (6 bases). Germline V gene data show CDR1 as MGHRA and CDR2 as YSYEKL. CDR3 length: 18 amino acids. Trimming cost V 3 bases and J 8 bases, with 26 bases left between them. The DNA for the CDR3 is TGCGCCAGCAGCCACCCCGGATCACTGGGAGCCAGGGGAGATGAGCAGTTCTTC. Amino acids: CASSHPGSLGARGDEQFF.

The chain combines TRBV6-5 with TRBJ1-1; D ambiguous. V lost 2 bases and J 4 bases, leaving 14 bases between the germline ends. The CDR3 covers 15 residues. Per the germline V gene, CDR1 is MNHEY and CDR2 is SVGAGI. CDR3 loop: CASSYIPQPGTEAFF. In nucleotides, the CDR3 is TGTGCCAGCAGTTACATTCCCCAACCGGGCACTGAAGCTTTCTTT.

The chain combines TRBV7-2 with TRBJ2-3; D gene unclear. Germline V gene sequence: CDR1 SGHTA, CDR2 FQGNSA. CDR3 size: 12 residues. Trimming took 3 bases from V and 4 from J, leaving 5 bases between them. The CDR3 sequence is CASSFGADTQYF. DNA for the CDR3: TGTGCCAGCAGCTTTGGAGCAGATACGCAGTATTTT.

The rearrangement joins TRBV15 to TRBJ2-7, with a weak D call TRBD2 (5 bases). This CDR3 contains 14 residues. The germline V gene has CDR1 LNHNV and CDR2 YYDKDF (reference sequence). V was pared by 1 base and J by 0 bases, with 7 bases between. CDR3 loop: CATSRARGSYEQYF. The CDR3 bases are TGTGCCACCAGCAGAGCTCGGGGCTCCTACGAGCAGTACTTC. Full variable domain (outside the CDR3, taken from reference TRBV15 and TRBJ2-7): DAMVIQNPRYQVTQFGKPVTLSCSQTLNHNVMYWYQQKSSQAPKLLFHYYDKDFNNEADTPDNFQSRRPNTSFCFLDIRSPGLGDTAMYLCATSRARGSYEQYFGPGTRLTVT.

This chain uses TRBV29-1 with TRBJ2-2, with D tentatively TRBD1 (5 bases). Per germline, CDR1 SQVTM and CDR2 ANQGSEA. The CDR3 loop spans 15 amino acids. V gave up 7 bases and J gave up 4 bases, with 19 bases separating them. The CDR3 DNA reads TGCAGCGCTGCGCAGGGTTTCGTATCCACCGGGGAGCTGTTTTTT. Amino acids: CSAAQGFVSTGELFF.

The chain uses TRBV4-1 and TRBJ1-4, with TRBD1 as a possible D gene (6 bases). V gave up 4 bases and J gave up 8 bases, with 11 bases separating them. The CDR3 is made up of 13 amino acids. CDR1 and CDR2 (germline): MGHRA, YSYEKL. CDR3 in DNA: TGCGCCAGCAGCCTTGTCACAGGGGAAAAACTGTTTTTT. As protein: CASSLVTGEKLFF.

The CDR3 DNA reads TGTGCCAGCAACCCGACTAGCGGGGGTTACAATGAGCAGTTCTTC. Translating it yields CASNPTSGGYNEQFF. The chain links TRBV9 to TRBJ2-1; TRBD2 matches 12 bases. This CDR3 spans 15 amino acids. Germline CDR1 reads SGDLS; CDR2 reads YYNGEE. The V segment lost 6 bases and the J segment 4 bases; nucleotides outside the gene matches: 5.

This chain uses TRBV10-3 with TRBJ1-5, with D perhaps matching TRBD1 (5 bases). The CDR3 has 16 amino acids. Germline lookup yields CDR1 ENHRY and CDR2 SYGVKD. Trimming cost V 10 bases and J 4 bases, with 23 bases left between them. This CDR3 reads CASRKGEGRDNQPQHF. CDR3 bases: TGTGCCAGTCGCAAAGGCGAGGGGAGGGATAATCAGCCCCAGCATTTT.

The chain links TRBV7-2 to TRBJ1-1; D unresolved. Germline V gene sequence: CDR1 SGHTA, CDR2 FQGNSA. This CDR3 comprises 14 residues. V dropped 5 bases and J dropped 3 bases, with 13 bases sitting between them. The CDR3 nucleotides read TGTGCCAGCAGCACAAACATGGGAGACACTGAAGCTTTCTTT. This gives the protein CASSTNMGDTEAFF.

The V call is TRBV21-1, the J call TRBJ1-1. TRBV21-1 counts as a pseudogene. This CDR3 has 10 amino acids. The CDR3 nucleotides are TGTGCCAGCAGCAAAAGCGAAGCTTTCTTT. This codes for CASSKSEAFF.